The clone carrying this T cell receptor (beta chain) showed up just a few times. What it binds is not known. The germline V gene encodes CDR1 SGHNT and CDR2 YYREEE (reference sequence). V shed 1 base, J shed 0 bases, and the junction held 11 bases outside the gene matches. The CDR3 length is 20 residues. This sample was taken from a study of T cell repertoires in cytomegalovirus infection. TCRdb reprocessed the reads with MiXCR, giving one entry per CDR3 protein. The table has about 830,000 distinct CDR3 sequences, approximately 30% seen once. This chain connects TRBV5-4 to TRBJ1-5; TRBD1 matches 12 bases. This TCR came from a human donor in good health (CMV status not recorded). Some clones in this sample may be carry-over from other donors' samples. Sequenced here: cultured CD8+ T cells from PBMCs, sampled from culture after CMV antigen stimulation. The CDR3 spells CASSLPPGQGAQYSNQPQHF. CDR3 sequence (DNA): TGTGCCAGCAGCTTGCCCCCGGGACAGGGGGCCCAGTATAGCAATCAGCCCCAGCATTTT. Complete variable domain (other parts from reference TRBV5-4 and TRBJ1-5): ETGVTQSPTHLIKTRGQQVTLRCSSQSGHNTVSWYQQALGQGPQFIFQYYREEENGRGNFPPRFSGLQFPNYSSELNVNALELDDSALYLCASSLPPGQGAQYSNQPQHFGDGTRLSIL.